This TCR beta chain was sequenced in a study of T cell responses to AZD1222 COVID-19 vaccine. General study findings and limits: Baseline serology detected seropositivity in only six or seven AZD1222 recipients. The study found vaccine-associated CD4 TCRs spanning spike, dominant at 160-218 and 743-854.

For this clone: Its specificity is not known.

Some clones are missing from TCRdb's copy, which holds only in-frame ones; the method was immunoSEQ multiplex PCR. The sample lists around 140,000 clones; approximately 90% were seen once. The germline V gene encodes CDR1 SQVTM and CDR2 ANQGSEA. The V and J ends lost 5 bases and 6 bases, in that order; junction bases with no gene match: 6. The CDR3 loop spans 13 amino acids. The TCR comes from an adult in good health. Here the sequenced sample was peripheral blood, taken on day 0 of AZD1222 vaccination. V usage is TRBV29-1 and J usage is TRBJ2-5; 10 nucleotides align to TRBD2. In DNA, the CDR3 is TGCAGCGTTAGTATAGCGGGGGGAAAGACCCAGTACTTC. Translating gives CSVSIAGGKTQYF.